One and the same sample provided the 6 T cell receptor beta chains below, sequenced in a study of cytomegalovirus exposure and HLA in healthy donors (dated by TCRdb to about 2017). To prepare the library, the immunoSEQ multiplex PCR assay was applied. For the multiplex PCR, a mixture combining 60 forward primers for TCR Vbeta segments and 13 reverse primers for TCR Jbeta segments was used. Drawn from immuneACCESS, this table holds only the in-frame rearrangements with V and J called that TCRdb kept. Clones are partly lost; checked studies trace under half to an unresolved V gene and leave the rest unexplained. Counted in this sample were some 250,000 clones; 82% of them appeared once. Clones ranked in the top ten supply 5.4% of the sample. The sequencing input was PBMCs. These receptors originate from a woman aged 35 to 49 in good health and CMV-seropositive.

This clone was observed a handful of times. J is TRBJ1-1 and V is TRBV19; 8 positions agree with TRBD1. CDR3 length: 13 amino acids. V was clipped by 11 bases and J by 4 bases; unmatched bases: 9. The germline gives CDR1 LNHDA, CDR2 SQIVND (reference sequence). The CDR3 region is CAGGGQGGTEAFF. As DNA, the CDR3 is TGTGCCGGAGGCGGACAGGGAGGCACTGAAGCTTTCTTT.

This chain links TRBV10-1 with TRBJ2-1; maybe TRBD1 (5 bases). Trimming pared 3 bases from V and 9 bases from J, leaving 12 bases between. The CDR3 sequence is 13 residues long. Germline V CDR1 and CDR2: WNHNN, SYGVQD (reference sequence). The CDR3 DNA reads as TGCGCCAGCAGTGAAGGGGCATTCGGTGAGCAGTTCTTC. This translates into CASSEGAFGEQFF.

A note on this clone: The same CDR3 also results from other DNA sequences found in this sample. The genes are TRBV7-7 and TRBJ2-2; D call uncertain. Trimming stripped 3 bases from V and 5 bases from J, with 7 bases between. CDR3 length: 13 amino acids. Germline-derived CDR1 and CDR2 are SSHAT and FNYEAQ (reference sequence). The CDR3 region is CASSLAGTGELFF. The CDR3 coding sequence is TGTGCCAGCAGCTTGGCCGGGACCGGGGAGCTGTTTTTT. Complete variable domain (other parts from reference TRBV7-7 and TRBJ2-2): GAGVSQSPRYKVTKRGQDVTLRCDPISSHATLYWYQQALGQGPEFLTYFNYEAQPDKSGLPSDRFSAERPEGSISTLTIQRTEQRDSAMYRCASSLAGTGELFFGEGSRLTVL.

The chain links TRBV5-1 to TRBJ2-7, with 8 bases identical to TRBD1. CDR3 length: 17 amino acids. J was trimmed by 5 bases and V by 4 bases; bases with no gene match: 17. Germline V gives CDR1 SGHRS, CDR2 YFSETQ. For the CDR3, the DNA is TGCGCCAGCAGCACCCCTGCCGGGCAGGGGGCTCTAGACGAGCAGTACTTC. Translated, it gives CASSTPAGQGALDEQYF.

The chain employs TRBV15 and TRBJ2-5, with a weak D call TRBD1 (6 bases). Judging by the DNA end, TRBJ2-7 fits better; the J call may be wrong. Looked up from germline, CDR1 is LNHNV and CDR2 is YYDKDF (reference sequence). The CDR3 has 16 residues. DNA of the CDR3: TGTGCCACCAGCAGACTTGACAGGCCCAGATCCTACGAGCAGTACTTC. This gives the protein CATSRLDRPRSYEQYF.

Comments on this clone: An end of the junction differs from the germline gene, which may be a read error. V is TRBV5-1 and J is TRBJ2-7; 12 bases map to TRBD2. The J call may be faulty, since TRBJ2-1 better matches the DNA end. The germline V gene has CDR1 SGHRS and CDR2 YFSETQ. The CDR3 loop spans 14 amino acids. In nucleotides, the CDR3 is TGCGCCCGCAGCTCCGGACTAGCGGGACATGAGCAGTTCTTC. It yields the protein CARSSGLAGHEQFF.